The clone carrying this T cell receptor (beta chain) was picked up a small number of times. The entry originates in a study of CD8 T cells in ankylosing spondylitis. TCRdb itself ran the 5' RACE reads through MiXCR, one entry per CDR3 protein. The sample comprises under 450,000 distinct CDR3 sequences, roughly 22% of which are singletons, and 13% rests with the top ten. The CDR3 is 15 residues long. V lost 1 base and J lost 5, with 12 bases in between. The material sequenced was blood, either unsorted or a sorted T cell fraction (not recorded which). The clonotype comes from a male donor with ankylosing spondylitis or in good health (not recorded which). The chain employs TRBV12-3 or TRBV12-4 and TRBJ2-1; D perhaps matches TRBD2 (7 bases). The chain's CDR3 is CASSLGGGAHNEQFF. As DNA, the CDR3 is TGTGCCAGCAGTTTAGGTGGGGGGGCACACAATGAGCAGTTCTTC.